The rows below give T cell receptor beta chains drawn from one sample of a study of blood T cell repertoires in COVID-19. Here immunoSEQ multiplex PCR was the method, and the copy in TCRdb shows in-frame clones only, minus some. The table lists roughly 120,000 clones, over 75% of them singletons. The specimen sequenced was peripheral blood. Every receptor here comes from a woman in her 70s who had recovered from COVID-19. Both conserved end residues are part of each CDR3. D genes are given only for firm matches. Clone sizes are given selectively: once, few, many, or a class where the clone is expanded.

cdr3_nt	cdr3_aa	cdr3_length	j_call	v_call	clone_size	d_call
TGTGCCAGCAGCCCAAGACAGGGGGTAGAGACCCAGTACTTC	CASSPRQGVETQYF	14	TRBJ2-5	TRBV27	once	TRBD1
TGCAGCGTTCGAGGGGCGGGAGCGCCGACAGATACGCAGTATTTT	CSVRGAGAPTDTQYF	15	TRBJ2-3	TRBV29-1	.	TRBD2
TGTGCCAGCAGCTTAGGAGGCGGGAAGGCAATCGAGCAGTACTTC	CASSLGGGKAIEQYF	15	TRBJ2-7	TRBV7-2	.	.
TGTGCCAGCAGCTTTGTTGGCGGACAGTTCTACGAGCAGTACTTC	CASSFVGGQFYEQYF	15	TRBJ2-7	TRBV7-9	.	.
TGCGCCAGCAGCTTGGGACTAGCGGGAGCCCAAGAGACCCAGTACTTC	CASSLGLAGAQETQYF	16	TRBJ2-5	TRBV5-1	.	TRBD2
TGCGCCAGCAGTCCGGTGACAGGGACGAGTCAGCCCCAGCATTTT	CASSPVTGTSQPQHF	15	TRBJ1-5	TRBV5-1	few	TRBD1
TGTGCCAGCAGTGCCCCGGGACACTACGGGGAGCTGTTTTTT	CASSAPGHYGELFF	14	TRBJ2-2	TRBV7-9	.	.
TGCAGCGTTGACCCCTCTGGACAGGGGGGAGAGCAGTACTTC	CSVDPSGQGGEQYF	14	TRBJ2-7	TRBV29-1	.	TRBD1
TGTGCCTGGAGTCGGGGGGATGGTAGGGAGACCCAGTACTTC	CAWSRGDGRETQYF	14	TRBJ2-5	TRBV30	once	TRBD2
TGTGCCAGCAGGCGGGAGGGGGTTGAGCAGTTCTTC	CASRREGVEQFF	12	TRBJ2-1	TRBV12-3/TRBV12-4	.	TRBD2
TGTGCCAGTAGTCCCCCCGGGATTTCAAGCAATCAGCCCCAGCATTTT	CASSPPGISSNQPQHF	16	TRBJ1-5	TRBV19	.	.
TGTGCCAGCAGGAATAGGGTAGCGGCAAGCACAGATACGCAGTATTTT	CASRNRVAASTDTQYF	16	TRBJ2-3	TRBV5-4	once	.
TGTGCCAGCAGCCAGGTGGAGGGACAGCCAATTAGGGGCCCCCTCCACTTT	CASSQVEGQPIRGPLHF	17	TRBJ1-6	TRBV3-1/TRBV3-2	once	TRBD1
TGTGCCAGCAGCCAAGATGGGGCCCGACTCAGCCCAGATACGCAGTATTTT	CASSQDGARLSPDTQYF	17	TRBJ2-3	TRBV3-1/TRBV3-2	once	.
TGTGCCAGCAGTCCTACGGATTACGGGGTCCAGCAGTACTTC	CASSPTDYGVQQYF	14	TRBJ2-7	TRBV27	.	.
TGCGCCAGCAGCGCGGAGCAGGAGACCCAGTACTTC	CASSAEQETQYF	12	TRBJ2-5	TRBV5-1	.	.
TGTGCCAGCAGCCAAGCGGAAGGGAGGACCGGGGAGCTGTTTTTT	CASSQAEGRTGELFF	15	TRBJ2-2	TRBV4-2	once	.
TGTGCCAGCAGCCAAGAACGTTTCGTAGCTCAGTACTTC	CASSQERFVAQYF	13	TRBJ2-4	TRBV4-2	.	.
TGTGCCAGCAGCTTGTTAGAGGGCGCTGGAAACACCATATATTTT	CASSLLEGAGNTIYF	15	TRBJ1-3	TRBV7-3	.	.
TGTGCCAGCAGCTTGAGAGCGGCTACCGGGGAGCTGTTTTTT	CASSLRAATGELFF	14	TRBJ2-2	TRBV5-6	.	.
TGTGCCAGCAGCCCGATGCGGACAGGGGGCGCGGACTTC	CASSPMRTGGADF	13	TRBJ2-5	TRBV7-2	.	TRBD1
TGTGCCAGCAGCCGGGGACTACCTAGCACAGATACGCAGTATTTT	CASSRGLPSTDTQYF	15	TRBJ2-3	TRBV6-5	once	TRBD2
TGTGCCAGCAGCCCAGTAATAAACAGGAACACCGGGGAGCTGTTTTTT	CASSPVINRNTGELFF	16	TRBJ2-2	TRBV5-4	.	.
TGTGCCAGCAGCCAAGCCACTAGCGGGGGGTCCAATGAGCAGTTCTTC	CASSQATSGGSNEQFF	16	TRBJ2-1	TRBV4-2	once	TRBD2
TGTGCCAGCTCACCACAGGACAGGGTCTATGGCTACACCTTC	CASSPQDRVYGYTF	14	TRBJ1-2	TRBV18	once	TRBD1
TGTGCCAGCAGCTTTGGACAGCGGCTAGCCAAAAACATTCAGTACTTC	CASSFGQRLAKNIQYF	16	TRBJ2-4	TRBV7-2	.	.
TGTGCCACCAGTGACCCTCGGACAGGGGAAATCTATGGCTACACCTTC	CATSDPRTGEIYGYTF	16	TRBJ1-2	TRBV24-1	.	TRBD1
TGCAGCGTTCGGGGGGGCCGTGGAGATACGCAGTATTTT	CSVRGGRGDTQYF	13	TRBJ2-3	TRBV29-1	.	TRBD2
TGTGCCACCAGGACTAGCGGGGAGGAGACCCAGTACTTC	CATRTSGEETQYF	13	TRBJ2-5	TRBV10-3	.	TRBD2
TGTGCCAGTAGTATAGGGTCCGGGGAGGAGACCCAGTACTTC	CASSIGSGEETQYF	14	TRBJ2-5	TRBV19	.	.
TGTGCCAGCTCACCTCTAGCGGGGGCGAACACCGGGGAGCTGTTTTTT	CASSPLAGANTGELFF	16	TRBJ2-2	TRBV18	.	TRBD2
TGTGCCAGCAGCCTCTTTCGGGATGGCTACACCTTC	CASSLFRDGYTF	12	TRBJ1-2	TRBV7-2	once	.
TGTGCCAGCAGTCCTGCTGGGGGCTTTAATGAAAAACTGTTTTTT	CASSPAGGFNEKLFF	15	TRBJ1-4	TRBV27	few	.
TGTGCCAGTGGACAGGGGGTCGGCGGGGAGCTGTTTTTT	CASGQGVGGELFF	13	TRBJ2-2	TRBV2	few	TRBD1
TGTGCCAGTAGTATAGGTTGGGACTCAGACAATCAGCCCCAGCATTTT	CASSIGWDSDNQPQHF	16	TRBJ1-5	TRBV19	.	.
TGTGCCAGCAGCTTCGTGGGAGGGCGCGGGGGGGATACGCAGTATTTT	CASSFVGGRGGDTQYF	16	TRBJ2-3	TRBV11-2	.	TRBD2
TGCAGTTCGGGACAGGGCGACGAGCAGTACTTC	CSSGQGDEQYF	11	TRBJ2-7	TRBV20-1	.	TRBD1
TGTGCCAGCAGTACCGACAGGGAAGAGCAGTACTTC	CASSTDREEQYF	12	TRBJ2-7	TRBV6-5	.	TRBD1
TGTGCCAGCTCACGGGGGCAGGGGGCCCCCAACGAGCAGTACTTC	CASSRGQGAPNEQYF	15	TRBJ2-7	TRBV18	.	TRBD1
TGTGCCTGGAAAGCGGTTGGAAACACCATATATTTT	CAWKAVGNTIYF	12	TRBJ1-3	TRBV30	once	.
TGTGCCAGCAGCCCCGAGGCTTCCCTTAACTATGGCTACACCTTC	CASSPEASLNYGYTF	15	TRBJ1-2	TRBV4-2	.	.
TGTGCCAGCAGTTACAGAGGGTCCCATGGCTACACCTTC	CASSYRGSHGYTF	13	TRBJ1-2	TRBV6-5	.	.
TGTGCCACCAGCAGGGGACAGTATATAGATACGCAGTATTTT	CATSRGQYIDTQYF	14	TRBJ2-3	TRBV15	.	TRBD1
TGTGCCAGCAGCCTAGCGGGAGGAAGTATATCCTACGAGCAGTACTTC	CASSLAGGSISYEQYF	16	TRBJ2-7	TRBV6-6	.	TRBD2
TGTGCCAGCTCACGAGGACAGCTTGCAACTAATGAAAAACTGTTTTTT	CASSRGQLATNEKLFF	16	TRBJ1-4	TRBV18	.	.
TGTGCCAGCAGCCCCCCTGGGGCTCCTAATGAAAAACTGTTTTTT	CASSPPGAPNEKLFF	15	TRBJ1-4	TRBV3-1/TRBV3-2	.	.
TGTGCCAGCAGTTTAACCGGGACCGGGGAGCTGTTTTTT	CASSLTGTGELFF	13	TRBJ2-2	TRBV27	.	.
TGTGCCAGCACCTCCCAGGGCTCTGGAAACACCATATATTTT	CASTSQGSGNTIYF	14	TRBJ1-3	TRBV5-8	.	.
TGTGCCAGCAGTTTACTTGGACAGCTCTATGGCTACACCTTC	CASSLLGQLYGYTF	14	TRBJ1-2	TRBV28	.	.
TGTGCCACCAGAGCAGACAGGGGGAACACCGGGGAGCTGTTTTTT	CATRADRGNTGELFF	15	TRBJ2-2	TRBV24-1	.	TRBD1
TGTGCCAGCAGTGGTCGGCGGGGCTTTACGAACACCGGGGAGCTGTTTTTT	CASSGRRGFTNTGELFF	17	TRBJ2-2	TRBV6-1	.	.
TGTGCCAGCTCACCACTGGGGACAGGGTGGGGCAATGAGCAGTTCTTC	CASSPLGTGWGNEQFF	16	TRBJ2-1	TRBV18	.	TRBD1
TGTGCCAGCAGCTTAGCGCCGGCGGGGGCTACAGATACGCAGTATTTT	CASSLAPAGATDTQYF	16	TRBJ2-3	TRBV7-2	once	.
TGTGCCAGCAGCCAAGGGCTAGCGTCAGATACGCAGTATTTT	CASSQGLASDTQYF	14	TRBJ2-3	TRBV3-1/TRBV3-2	.	.
TGTGCCAGCAGCCAAGGGGCTACAGATAATGAGCAGTTCTTC	CASSQGATDNEQFF	14	TRBJ2-1	TRBV14	.	.
TGTGCCAGCAGCTTCGACCCGGGACTAGCGGGAGGAGAGCAGTTCTTC	CASSFDPGLAGGEQFF	16	TRBJ2-1	TRBV7-3	.	TRBD2
TGTGCCAGCAGCCTCCGACAGGGTTCGGCTAATGAAAAACTGTTTTTT	CASSLRQGSANEKLFF	16	TRBJ1-4	TRBV13	.	TRBD1
TGCGCCAGCAGCTCTGCGGGGGTAGAGACCCAGTACTTC	CASSSAGVETQYF	13	TRBJ2-5	TRBV5-1	.	TRBD2
TGTGCCAGCAGCCAAGATGGATACCGGGAGGGCACCGGGGAGCTGTTTTTT	CASSQDGYREGTGELFF	17	TRBJ2-2	TRBV4-2	.	TRBD2
TGTGCCACCAGTGATCCGGGACTAGCGGGGGGCAGCTCCTACAATGAGCAGTTCTTC	CATSDPGLAGGSSYNEQFF	19	TRBJ2-1	TRBV24-1	.	TRBD2